The 28 T cell receptor beta chains reported below all come from one sample, sequenced in a study of control samples from healthy donors and cancer patients. Clones were sequenced by immunoSEQ multiplex PCR, and TCRdb holds only the in-frame ones, with some missing. The repertoire holds roughly 83,000 clones, approximately 82% seen once, with about 9.8% in the top ten. Material for sequencing was blood. The receptors come from a woman aged 60 to 75 in good health.

The genes are TRBV3-1 (or the pseudogene TRBV3-2) and TRBJ1-2, with D hard to call. Deletions cut 1 base from V and 0 bases from J, with 3 bases between. The length of the CDR3 is 13 residues. Germline CDR1 reads LGHDT; CDR2 reads YNNKEL (reference sequence). CDR3 in amino acids: CASSQGANYGYTF. The DNA for the CDR3 is TGTGCCAGCAGCCAAGGCGCTAACTATGGCTACACCTTC.

This chain connects TRBV3-1 (or the pseudogene TRBV3-2) to TRBJ1-2; 9 bases are shared with TRBD1. There are 14 residues in the CDR3. The V gene end was trimmed by 4 bases and the J gene end by 4 bases; junction bases not matched to a gene: 4. CDR1 and CDR2 from the germline V gene are LGHDT and YNNKEL (reference sequence). The CDR3 DNA follows: TGTGCCAGCAGCCGGGACAGGGCGTCCTATGGCTACACCTTC. It translates to CASSRDRASYGYTF.

This clone was seen only a few times. The rearrangement links TRBV7-8 to TRBJ2-2; 7 bases agree with TRBD1. Germline V gene sequence: CDR1 SGHVS, CDR2 FQNEAQ. V dropped 4 bases and J dropped 2; count of bases not matched to a gene: 4. There are 15 residues in the CDR3. The CDR3 sequence is CASSSRQGNTGELFF. The CDR3 nucleotides read TGTGCCAGCAGCTCACGACAGGGAAACACCGGGGAGCTGTTTTTT.

The V and J genes are TRBV18 and TRBJ1-1; D unresolved. Germline V lookup: CDR1 KGHSH, CDR2 LQKENI. The CDR3 totals 15 residues. Trimming cost V 3 bases and J 2 bases, with 13 bases left between them. CDR3 DNA sequence: TGTGCCAGCTCACCCATCCGGTTGAGAAACACTGAAGCTTTCTTT. This gives the protein CASSPIRLRNTEAFF.

The chain employs TRBV4-3 and TRBJ2-7, with TRBD1 identical over 9 bases. Germline V gene lookup returns CDR1 LGHNA and CDR2 YSLEER. The ends lost 3 bases at V and 2 bases at J; junction bases unmatched: 8. This CDR3 comprises 16 residues. This CDR3 reads CASSHLRDRDTYEQYF. CDR3 DNA: TGCGCCAGCAGCCATCTCCGGGACAGGGACACCTACGAGCAGTACTTC.

The chain joins TRBV15 to TRBJ2-3; D unclear. Trimming stripped 0 bases from V and 2 bases from J, with 9 bases between. Per germline, CDR1 LNHNV and CDR2 YYDKDF (reference sequence). The CDR3 consists of 15 residues. The CDR3 loop reads CATSREIMDTDTQYF. The CDR3 DNA reads as TGTGCCACCAGCAGAGAGATTATGGACACAGATACGCAGTATTTT.

This chain links TRBV5-1 with TRBJ2-5; 7 bases line up with TRBD1. The CDR3 spans 14 residues. Germline loops: CDR1 SGHRS, CDR2 YFSETQ. J lost 5 bases, V lost 2 bases, and 6 bases had no gene match. CDR3 sequence: CASSFNTGAETQYF. For the CDR3, the DNA is TGCGCCAGCAGCTTTAACACAGGGGCTGAGACCCAGTACTTC.

The genes are TRBV19 and TRBJ1-1, with D possibly being TRBD1 (6 bases). Germline values: CDR1 LNHDA, CDR2 SQIVND (reference sequence). Trimming removed 7 bases at V and 6 bases at J, with 15 bases between. This CDR3 contains 13 residues. The CDR3 nucleotides are TGTGCCAGTAAGCCGCTACAGGGCCCTGAAGCTTTCTTT. Its translation is CASKPLQGPEAFF.

This clone was found once. The V call is TRBV15, the J call TRBJ2-3; 7 bases are a match to TRBD1. J lost 2 bases, V lost 5 bases, and 10 bases had no gene match. CDR3 length: 16 amino acids. Germline V gene data show CDR1 as LNHNV and CDR2 as YYDKDF (reference sequence). The CDR3 region has the DNA TGTGCCACCAGCCGCAGACAGGGCCCATTCACAGATACGCAGTATTTT. Translated: CATSRRQGPFTDTQYF.

The CDR3 spells CASSWTSGLNTGELFF. CDR3 bases: TGTGCCAGCAGTTGGACTAGCGGGCTGAACACCGGGGAGCTGTTTTTT. This rearrangement joins TRBV6-2 or TRBV6-3 to TRBJ2-2; 11 bases match TRBD2. Germline V lookup: CDR1 MNHEY, CDR2 SVGEGT. CDR3 size: 16 residues. J was trimmed by 1 base and V by 4 bases; bases with no gene match: 2.

This clone was counted ten times or more. The identical CDR3 is also encoded by other nucleotide sequences in the sample. V usage is TRBV7-2 and J usage is TRBJ1-2, with D hard to call. V lost 0 bases and J lost 4, with 12 bases in between. This CDR3 contains 15 residues. The germline CDR1 and CDR2 sequences are SGHTA and FQGNSA. The CDR3 DNA sequence: TGTGCCAGCAGCTTAGCGCGGCGGTCCAGCTATGGCTACACCTTC. Its protein is CASSLARRSSYGYTF. Based on the CDR3 plus reference TRBV7-2 and TRBJ1-2, the full variable domain is GAGVSQSPSNKVTEKGKDVELRCDPISGHTALYWYRQSLGQGLEFLIYFQGNSAPDKSGLPSDRFSAERTGGSVSTLTIQRTQQEDSAVYLCASSLARRSSYGYTFGSGTRLTVV.

J is TRBJ2-2 and V is TRBV12-3 or TRBV12-4; D not resolved. The ends were cut back, 8 bases at V and 6 bases at J, with 10 bases in the middle. This CDR3 is built from 12 residues. CDR3 sequence: CASLRVSGELFF. The CDR3 DNA reads TGTGCCAGCTTAAGGGTGTCCGGGGAGCTGTTTTTT.

The chain links TRBV27 to TRBJ1-5; D is unclear. There are 13 residues in the CDR3. Germline V lookup: CDR1 MNHEY, CDR2 SMNVEV (reference sequence). Deletions cut 6 bases from V and 0 bases from J, with 6 bases between. CDR3 loop: CASSRISNQPQHF. CDR3 bases: TGTGCCAGCAGCAGAATTAGCAATCAGCCCCAGCATTTT.

The V call is TRBV29-1, the J call TRBJ1-1; D is perhaps TRBD1 (6 bases). Trimming took 7 bases from V and 1 from J, leaving 13 bases between them. Germline CDR1 is SQVTM and CDR2 is ANQGSEA. The CDR3 totals 13 residues. The CDR3 DNA sequence: TGCAGCGCTGCCAGGACAGAGAACACTGAAGCTTTCTTT. Translating it yields CSAARTENTEAFF.

The rearrangement links TRBV5-1 to TRBJ1-2; 9 bases match TRBD1. Germline V gene lookup returns CDR1 SGHRS and CDR2 YFSETQ. V lost 4 bases and J lost 6; bases outside the gene matches: 7. The CDR3 loop spans 14 amino acids. The CDR3 loop is CASSGGQGLHGYTF. CDR3 in DNA: TGCGCCAGCAGCGGAGGACAGGGGCTTCATGGCTACACCTTC.

The V call is TRBV7-6, the J call TRBJ2-1; 8 nucleotides agree with TRBD1. This CDR3 region has 15 residues. Germline-derived CDR1 and CDR2 are SGHVS and FNYEAQ. V lost 5 bases, J lost 1 base, and 4 bases stayed unmatched. The CDR3 nucleotides read TGTGCCAGCAGCCCAGGACAGGGATCCTACAATGAGCAGTTCTTC. It codes for CASSPGQGSYNEQFF. The whole variable domain, remainder taken from reference TRBV7-6 and TRBJ2-1, is GAGVSQSPRYKVTKRGQDVALRCDPISGHVSLYWYRQALGQGPEFLTYFNYEAQQDKSGLPNDRFSAERPEGSISTLTIQRTEQRDSAMYRCASSPGQGSYNEQFFGPGTRLTVL.

V is TRBV19 and J is TRBJ2-5; a possible D gene is TRBD1 (7 bases). Germline V lookup: CDR1 LNHDA, CDR2 SQIVND (reference sequence). The CDR3 runs to 13 residues. Trimming cost V 7 bases and J 3 bases, with 12 bases left between them. The CDR3 sequence is CASTSRGEETQYF. CDR3 bases: TGTGCCAGTACGTCCAGGGGGGAAGAGACCCAGTACTTC.

The chain uses TRBV2 and TRBJ1-6; unclear D gene. In germline, CDR1 is SNHLY, CDR2 FYNNEI. This CDR3 comprises 16 residues. The V gene lost 7 bases and the J gene lost 11 bases, with 24 bases spanning the gap. CDR3 sequence reads: CASTLLRAVEGPPLHF. Here the CDR3 DNA reads TGTGCCAGCACCCTTCTGCGGGCAGTCGAGGGTCCACCCCTCCACTTT.

J is TRBJ2-1 and V is TRBV28, with 7 bases matching TRBD1. Germline V gene sequence: CDR1 MDHEN, CDR2 SYDVKM. Trimming cost V 5 bases and J 0 bases; bases outside gene matches: 7. The CDR3 runs to 16 residues. As DNA, the CDR3 is TGTGCCAGCAGTCCGTCGACAGGGAGCTCCTACAATGAGCAGTTCTTC. Amino acid sequence: CASSPSTGSSYNEQFF.

DNA for the CDR3: TGTGCCAGCCAATTTTCGGGCAATGAGCAGTTCTTC. It yields the protein CASQFSGNEQFF. The chain links TRBV28 to TRBJ2-1; no firm D call. Germline V lookup: CDR1 MDHEN, CDR2 SYDVKM. Trimming cost V 8 bases and J 6 bases, with 11 bases left between them. The CDR3 spans 12 residues. The whole variable domain, remainder taken from reference TRBV28 and TRBJ2-1, is DVKVTQSSRYLVKRTGEKVFLECVQDMDHENMFWYRQDPGLGLRLIYFSYDVKMKEKGDIPEGYSVSREKKERFSLILESASTNQTSMYLCASQFSGNEQFFGPGTRLTVL.

The rearrangement links TRBV19 to TRBJ2-1; 7 bases are a match to TRBD1. Losses at the gene ends were 4 bases for V and 7 bases for J; bases not matched to a gene: 10. Per the germline V gene, CDR1 is LNHDA and CDR2 is SQIVND (reference sequence). The CDR3 contains 15 residues. The CDR3 protein is CASSTIGGGRNEQFF. Written as DNA, the CDR3 is TGTGCCAGTAGTACCATAGGGGGCGGAAGAAATGAGCAGTTCTTC.

Of note for this clone: One end of the junction is discordant with germline, which a read error may explain. The chain links TRBV10-3 to TRBJ1-6; no clear D. The CDR3 runs to 13 residues. Germline values: CDR1 ENHRY, CDR2 SYGVKD. The CDR3 DNA is TGTGCCATCAGTGAGTCACAGAATTCCCCCCTCCACTTT. Translating it yields CAISESQNSPLHF.

This sequence joins TRBV9 and TRBJ1-2; tentative D call: TRBD1 (5 bases). The CDR3 is 12 residues long. V was trimmed by 4 bases and J by 4 bases, leaving 8 bases between them. Germline values: CDR1 SGDLS, CDR2 YYNGEE. The chain's CDR3 is CASSWDGYGYTF. The DNA of the CDR3 is TGTGCCAGCAGCTGGGACGGCTATGGCTACACCTTC.

This clone was recorded only once. J is TRBJ1-1 and V is TRBV5-1; the D is unclear. The CDR3 is 13 amino acids. The germline CDR1 and CDR2 sequences are SGHRS and YFSETQ. V lost 4 bases, J lost 0 bases, and 7 bases lay in between. DNA for the CDR3: TGCGCCAGCAGCCTAAGCTTGAACACTGAAGCTTTCTTT. Protein: CASSLSLNTEAFF.

The chain joins TRBV2 to TRBJ2-5; the D is unclear. Germline lookup yields CDR1 SNHLY and CDR2 FYNNEI. The CDR3 has 10 amino acids. V lost 1 base and J lost 6, with 0 bases in between. CDR3 loop: CASSEETQYF. The CDR3 DNA reads TGTGCCAGCAGTGAAGAGACCCAGTACTTC. Filled out from reference TRBV2 and TRBJ2-5, the complete variable domain reads EPEVTQTPSHQVTQMGQEVILRCVPISNHLYFYWYRQILGQKVEFLVSFYNNEISEKSEIFDDQFSVERPDGSNFTLKIRSTKLEDSAMYFCASSEETQYFGPGTRLLVL.

V usage is TRBV9 and J usage is TRBJ2-3; no clear D. CDR1 is SGDLS and CDR2 is YYNGEE in the germline V gene. The CDR3 is 11 amino acids. V gave up 3 bases and J gave up 6 bases, with 5 bases separating them. CDR3 amino acids: CASSEADTQYF. In DNA, the CDR3 is TGTGCCAGCAGCGAAGCGGATACGCAGTATTTT.

This chain joins TRBV7-2 and TRBJ2-2; 9 bases map to TRBD1. With 6 bases clipped from V and 6 bases from J, the junction kept 8 bases outside the gene matches. The CDR3 totals 15 residues. Germline V CDR1 and CDR2: SGHTA, FQGNSA. CDR3 residues: CASRLGTGLAGELFF. CDR3 DNA: TGTGCCAGCAGGCTCGGGACAGGGTTGGCCGGGGAGCTGTTTTTT.

This rearrangement joins TRBV4-3 to TRBJ2-7; the D gene could be TRBD1 or TRBD2 (5 bases each). The V end was cut by 4 bases, the J end by 1 base, with 14 bases between. In germline, CDR1 is LGHNA, CDR2 YSLEER. CDR3 length: 15 amino acids. In DNA, the CDR3 is TGCGCCAGCAGCCCCGGGGCAGGCATATCCTACGAGCAGTACTTC. Its protein product is CASSPGAGISYEQYF.